This T cell receptor beta chain was recorded in a study of PD-1 blockade in classical Hodgkin lymphoma. Study in general: Patients were administered nivolumab (3 mg/kg intravenously) every 2 weeks. Findings and caveats of the study: Patients newly diagnosed and complete responders had comparable baseline diversity. Compared with healthy donors, newly diagnosed patients reportedly showed lower baseline TCR diversity.

All trial patients relapsed after autologous stem cell transplantation. Magnetic depletion of unwanted cells isolated CD4+ T cells from thawed PBMCs. The CDR3 covers 15 residues. V was clipped by 4 bases and J by 5 bases, with 17 bases between them. CDR1 and CDR2 (germline): SGHVS, FQNEAQ. Worth noting for this clone: What it binds is unknown. Other DNA sequences from this sample encode an identical CDR3 as well.

Generated by immunoSEQ multiplex PCR, the TCRdb table keeps only in-frame clones and is missing some. The sample gives roughly 25,000 clones, over 80% of which show up once; less than 2% is in the top ten. This sequence joins TRBV7-8 and TRBJ1-2; D is perhaps TRBD1 (6 bases). Sequenced here: CD4+ T cells from blood, sampled at baseline. The TCR comes from a human donor with classical Hodgkin lymphoma. The DNA for the CDR3 is TGTGCCAGCAGCTCCGGGACCGCGGGGGCGTATGGCTACACCTTC. The encoded protein is CASSSGTAGAYGYTF.